This entry lists 16 T cell receptor beta chains sequenced from one sample in a study of graft-versus-host responses after intestinal transplantation. Profiling relied on immunoSEQ multiplex PCR, and the TCRdb table lists in-frame clones only, not all of them. Of about 120,000 clones in the sample, around 93% are singletons; the top ten hold over 0.1%. These receptors' antigens are unknown. Sequencing was performed on unstimulated CD4+ T cells sorted from spleen or lymph node cells, taken before intestinal transplant. The receptor source for this set is a human donor who received an intestinal transplant.

The genes are TRBV14 and TRBJ2-7; 10 nucleotides line up with TRBD1. In germline, CDR1 is SGHDN, CDR2 FVKESK. The V and J ends lost 4 bases and 5 bases, in that order; junction bases with no gene match: 8. The CDR3 has 15 residues. In nucleotides, the CDR3 is TGTGCCAGCAGCCTCTGGACAGGGGGAGTCGACGAGCAGTACTTC. This encodes CASSLWTGGVDEQYF.

CDR3 nucleotides: TGTGCCAGCAGCTCCCGGACTACAGGCACAGATACGCAGTATTTT. Protein sequence: CASSSRTTGTDTQYF. The rearrangement links TRBV7-3 to TRBJ2-3; a weak D match, TRBD2 (6 bases). The CDR3 has 15 residues. Germline V gene data show CDR1 as SGHTA and CDR2 as FQGTGA. V dropped 4 bases and J dropped 1 base, with 12 bases sitting between them.

This clone came up a few times. V usage is TRBV28 and J usage is TRBJ1-5; maybe TRBD1 (6 bases). The CDR3 loop spans 15 amino acids. The germline CDR1 and CDR2 sequences are MDHEN and SYDVKM. V gave up 4 bases and J gave up 7 bases, with 17 bases separating them. CDR3 protein: CASSSPQGREQPQHF. In nucleotides, the CDR3 is TGTGCCAGCAGTTCCCCCCAGGGGCGGGAACAGCCCCAGCATTTT.

This chain joins TRBV19 and TRBJ2-3, with D perhaps TRBD1 or TRBD2 (5 bases each). Germline V lookup: CDR1 LNHDA, CDR2 SQIVND (reference sequence). Trimming stripped 3 bases from V and 4 bases from J, with 11 bases between. The CDR3 consists of 14 residues. CDR3 residues: CASSIGQGADTQYF. CDR3 in DNA: TGTGCCAGTAGTATCGGGCAGGGAGCAGATACGCAGTATTTT.

The V gene is TRBV27, the J gene TRBJ2-7; D may be TRBD1 (5 bases). V was shortened by 6 bases and J by 0 bases, with 15 bases between the two germline ends. Per the germline V gene, CDR1 is MNHEY and CDR2 is SMNVEV (reference sequence). This CDR3 has 15 residues. CDR3 protein: CASRSARTFSYEQYF. The DNA for the CDR3 is TGTGCCAGCAGATCCGCACGGACATTCTCCTACGAGCAGTACTTC.

This clone showed up just a few times. V usage is TRBV5-1 and J usage is TRBJ2-1; TRBD2 might be the D (6 bases). The CDR3 sequence is 13 residues long. V lost 4 bases, J lost 6 bases, and 11 bases lay in between. The V gene's germline CDR1 is SGHRS and CDR2 YFSETQ. CDR3 DNA sequence: TGCGCCAGCAGCGGGCGGGGAGGCAATGAGCAGTTCTTC. Protein product: CASSGRGGNEQFF.

The V call is TRBV28, the J call TRBJ1-1; D might be TRBD1 (6 bases). The CDR3 has 11 amino acids. Looked up from germline, CDR1 is MDHEN and CDR2 is SYDVKM. V was shortened by 7 bases and J by 6 bases, with 9 bases between the two germline ends. The CDR3 is CASTGTPEAFF. The CDR3 DNA sequence: TGTGCCAGCACCGGGACACCTGAAGCTTTCTTT.

The chain carries TRBV13 and TRBJ2-7; D is unresolved. From germline, CDR1 is PRHDT and CDR2 FYEKMQ (reference sequence). The ends were cut back, 3 bases at V and 3 bases at J, with 9 bases in the middle. The CDR3 spans 13 residues. CDR3 residues: CASSFQVSYEQYF. CDR3 bases: TGTGCCAGCAGCTTCCAGGTTAGCTACGAGCAGTACTTC.

The chain uses TRBV19 and TRBJ1-2; D not resolved. Per the germline V gene, CDR1 is LNHDA and CDR2 is SQIVND (reference sequence). This CDR3 has 15 residues. V gave up 7 bases and J gave up 6 bases, with 21 bases separating them. The CDR3 is CASTRQPTNLNGYTF. The CDR3 DNA is TGTGCCAGTACGAGGCAGCCTACCAACCTTAATGGCTACACCTTC.

The rearrangement uses TRBV7-6 and TRBJ2-5; 7 positions agree with TRBD1. The CDR3 has 14 amino acids. The trim removed 5 bases at V and 5 bases at J, leaving 8 bases unmatched. CDR1 is SGHVS, CDR2 FNYEAQ, per germline. This CDR3 reads CASSATGKGETQYF. For the CDR3, the DNA is TGTGCCAGCAGCGCGACAGGGAAGGGGGAGACCCAGTACTTC. The complete variable domain, with remaining parts taken from reference TRBV7-6 and TRBJ2-5, reads GAGVSQSPRYKVTKRGQDVALRCDPISGHVSLYWYRQALGQGPEFLTYFNYEAQQDKSGLPNDRFSAERPEGSISTLTIQRTEQRDSAMYRCASSATGKGETQYFGPGTRLLVL.

J is TRBJ2-4 and V is TRBV2; 7 nucleotides match TRBD2. Germline CDR1 is SNHLY and CDR2 is FYNNEI. This CDR3 is 16 amino acids long. V trimming: 7 bases; J trimming: 2 bases; junction bases outside the gene matches: 11. The chain's CDR3 is CASTRGLDGTKNIQYF. CDR3 bases: TGTGCCAGCACCCGAGGACTAGACGGGACCAAAAACATTCAGTACTTC.

V gene TRBV5-1 combines with J gene TRBJ1-1; D remains ambiguous. V shed 0 bases and J shed 0 bases, with 12 bases lying between them. Germline V gene lookup returns CDR1 SGHRS and CDR2 YFSETQ. This CDR3 has 16 amino acids. This CDR3 reads CASSLAPSRLNTEAFF. The DNA of the CDR3 is TGCGCCAGCAGCTTGGCCCCCTCAAGGCTGAACACTGAAGCTTTCTTT.

The V and J genes are TRBV5-6 and TRBJ2-1; D remains ambiguous. Germline lookup yields CDR1 SGHDT and CDR2 YYEEEE. This CDR3 contains 14 residues. The V end lost 6 bases, the J end lost 4 bases, and 14 bases lay between the germline ends. CDR3 bases: TGTGCCAGCACCCCCCGGAAGCTGTACAATGAGCAGTTCTTC. Amino acids: CASTPRKLYNEQFF.

The rearrangement joins TRBV18 to TRBJ2-7; TRBD1 might be the D (5 bases). CDR3 length: 13 amino acids. V lost 1 base and J 4 bases, leaving 8 bases between the germline ends. The germline V gene encodes CDR1 KGHSH and CDR2 LQKENI. The CDR3 spells CASSPQGKYEQYF. The CDR3 DNA follows: TGTGCCAGCTCACCACAGGGGAAATACGAGCAGTACTTC.

This chain uses TRBV4-2 with TRBJ2-6; D is uncertain. V was cut by 0 bases and J by 4 bases, with 16 bases left in between. Germline V gives CDR1 LGHNA, CDR2 YNFKEQ. The CDR3 runs 18 residues. This chain's CDR3 is CASSQDLVLAAGANVLTF. CDR3 bases: TGTGCCAGCAGCCAAGATTTGGTGTTGGCAGCCGGGGCCAACGTCCTGACTTTC.

This chain connects TRBV14 to TRBJ1-1; no clear D gene. CDR1 is SGHDN and CDR2 is FVKESK in the germline V gene. V lost 1 base and J 0 bases, leaving 3 bases between the germline ends. The CDR3 has 13 amino acids. The CDR3 here is CASSQVLNTEAFF. The CDR3 nucleotides are TGTGCCAGCAGCCAAGTCTTGAACACTGAAGCTTTCTTT.